What follows are 11 T cell receptor beta chains derived from one specimen sequenced in a study of shared clonotypes between healthy human individuals. The method was immunoSEQ multiplex PCR; TCRdb's version includes in-frame clones alone and lacks a portion of them. The data hold some 650,000 clones, with almost 97% observed a single time. Sequencing was carried out using naive CD4+ T cells sorted from blood. Regarding subset: CD45RA+ positively selected. Receptor source: a woman aged 25-40 years in good health.

This clone was counted a single time. This sequence joins TRBV7-8 and TRBJ2-1, with D uncertain. From germline, CDR1 is SGHVS and CDR2 FQNEAQ. Trimming stripped 0 bases from V and 8 bases from J, with 11 bases between. The CDR3 extends over 14 amino acids. CDR3 bases: TGTGCCAGCAGCTTAGCGTGGGGTAGTGATGAGCAGTTCTTC. It is translated as CASSLAWGSDEQFF.

The chain combines TRBV7-9 with TRBJ1-4; tentatively, D is TRBD1 (5 bases). CDR3 length: 16 amino acids. Germline CDR1 is SEHNR and CDR2 is FQNEAQ (reference sequence). Trimming pared 5 bases from V and 0 bases from J, leaving 13 bases between. CDR3 sequence: CASSPTGHPTNEKLFF. Written as DNA, the CDR3 is TGTGCCAGCAGCCCAACAGGCCACCCAACTAATGAAAAACTGTTTTTT.

Only one count was recorded for this clone. This chain links TRBV6-6 with TRBJ2-5, with D possibly being TRBD1 or TRBD2 (5 bases each). The V end lost 2 bases, the J end lost 5 bases, and 12 bases lay between the germline ends. The CDR3 extends over 14 amino acids. CDR1 is MNHNY and CDR2 is SVGAGI in the germline V gene (reference sequence). This CDR3 reads CASSYVSGRETQYF. In DNA form, the CDR3 reads TGTGCCAGCAGTTACGTATCGGGGCGGGAGACCCAGTACTTC.

The chain couples TRBV5-1 to TRBJ2-2; TRBD1 aligns across 7 bases. The CDR3 is 14 amino acids. Looked up from germline, CDR1 is SGHRS and CDR2 is YFSETQ. The junction had 10 bases not matched to a gene; V was cut back by 4 bases and J by 10 bases. In DNA form, the CDR3 reads TGCGCCAGCAGCCTAACGACAGGGCCTAAGGAGCTGTTTTTT. It encodes CASSLTTGPKELFF.

The rearrangement joins TRBV4-1 to TRBJ2-7; TRBD2 agrees at 9 bases. The CDR3 totals 18 residues. Per the germline V gene, CDR1 is MGHRA and CDR2 is YSYEKL. With 3 bases clipped from V and 1 base from J, the junction kept 13 bases outside the gene matches. The CDR3 sequence: CASSQGVAGGVGSYEQYF. The CDR3 region has the DNA TGCGCCAGCAGCCAGGGAGTGGCGGGAGGGGTGGGTTCCTACGAGCAGTACTTC.

This clone was detected once. The genes are TRBV30 and TRBJ1-3; D may be TRBD1 (6 bases). Germline CDR1 reads GTSNPN; CDR2 reads SVGIG (reference sequence). Trimming cost V 1 base and J 2 bases, with 15 bases left between them. This CDR3 spans 16 amino acids. CDR3 sequence (DNA): TGTGCCTGGAGTGGGGGACAACTCAAAACTGGAAACACCATATATTTT. It yields the protein CAWSGGQLKTGNTIYF.

The gene calls are TRBV29-1 and TRBJ2-1; D may be TRBD1 or TRBD2 (5 bases each). This CDR3 spans 15 amino acids. Germline assignment: CDR1 SQVTM and CDR2 ANQGSEA. V was pared by 7 bases and J by 2 bases, with 18 bases between. The CDR3 bases are TGCAGCGCCGGGGTGGGGACGGCTGCCTACAATGAGCAGTTCTTC. Translating it yields CSAGVGTAAYNEQFF.

The chain joins TRBV28 to TRBJ2-3; 12 nucleotides align to TRBD2. The germline gives CDR1 MDHEN, CDR2 SYDVKM. The CDR3 length is 19 residues. V trimming: 7 bases; J trimming: 4 bases; junction bases outside the gene matches: 18. The CDR3 sequence is CASKRTGGLAGSGPDTQYF. CDR3 sequence (DNA): TGTGCCAGCAAACGGACAGGAGGACTAGCGGGGAGCGGGCCAGATACGCAGTATTTT.

The chain is built from TRBV18 and TRBJ2-3; D is perhaps TRBD2 (5 bases). Looked up from germline, CDR1 is KGHSH and CDR2 is LQKENI. The CDR3 loop spans 13 amino acids. V shed 3 bases and J shed 4 bases, with 8 bases lying between them. The CDR3 sequence: CASSPGVSDTQYF. The CDR3 DNA is TGTGCCAGCTCACCCGGGGTATCAGATACGCAGTATTTT. The full variable domain, its missing parts supplied by reference TRBV18 and TRBJ2-3, is NAGVMQNPRHLVRRRGQEARLRCSPMKGHSHVYWYRQLPEEGLKFMVYLQKENIIDESGMPKERFSAEFPKEGPSILRIQQVVRGDSAAYFCASSPGVSDTQYFGPGTRLTVL.

The chain carries TRBV6-5 and TRBJ2-2; D is perhaps TRBD1 or TRBD2 (5 bases each). Trimming cost V 0 bases and J 4 bases, with 6 bases left between them. Per germline, CDR1 MNHEY and CDR2 SVGAGI. The CDR3 spans 14 residues. CDR3 protein: CASSYSGGTGELFF. CDR3 DNA: TGTGCCAGCAGTTACTCTGGGGGCACCGGGGAGCTGTTTTTT.

The V gene is TRBV28, the J gene TRBJ1-1; 10 positions match TRBD1. CDR1 and CDR2 (germline): MDHEN, SYDVKM. V dropped 4 bases and J dropped 11; count of bases not matched to a gene: 7. The CDR3 is made up of 13 amino acids. This CDR3 reads CASSSPDRGLAFF. In DNA, the CDR3 is TGTGCCAGCAGTTCGCCGGACAGGGGGTTGGCTTTCTTT.